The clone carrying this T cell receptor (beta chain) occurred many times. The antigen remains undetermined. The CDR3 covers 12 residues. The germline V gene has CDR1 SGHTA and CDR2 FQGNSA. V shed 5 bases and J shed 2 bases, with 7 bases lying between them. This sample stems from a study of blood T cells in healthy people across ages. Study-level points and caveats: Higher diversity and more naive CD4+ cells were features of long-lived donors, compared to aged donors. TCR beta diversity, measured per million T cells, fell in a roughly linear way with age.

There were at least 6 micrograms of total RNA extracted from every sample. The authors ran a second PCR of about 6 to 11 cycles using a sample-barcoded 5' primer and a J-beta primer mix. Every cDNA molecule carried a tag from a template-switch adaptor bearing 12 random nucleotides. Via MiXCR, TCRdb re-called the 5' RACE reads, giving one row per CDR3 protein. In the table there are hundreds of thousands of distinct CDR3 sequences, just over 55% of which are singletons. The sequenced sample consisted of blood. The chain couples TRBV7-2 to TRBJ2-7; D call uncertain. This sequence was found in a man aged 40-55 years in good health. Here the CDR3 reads CASSKTTYEQYF. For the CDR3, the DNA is TGTGCCAGCAGCAAAACAACCTACGAGCAGTACTTC.